A selection of T cell receptor beta chains follows, all from one sample in a study of blood T cell repertoires in COVID-19. Sequencing used immunoSEQ multiplex PCR; TCRdb keeps in-frame clones, though not all of them. The table lists about 340,000 clones, 75% to 90% of them singletons, with around 7.5% in the top ten. The specimen was peripheral blood. These receptors were collected from a woman aged 55 to 70 with COVID-19, enrolled during active disease. Each CDR3 is given without its conserved first and last residue. A D gene is named only where the DNA matches it firmly.

D gene	J gene	V gene	CDR3 protein
-	TRBJ1-1	TRBV3-1/TRBV3-2	ASSQDSRTEAF
-	TRBJ1-1	TRBV9	ASSVALSEAF
-	TRBJ2-3	TRBV9	ASSVGPGGDTQY
-	TRBJ1-4	TRBV5-5	ASSLGRTATNEKLF
-	TRBJ2-1	TRBV27	ASSFPGGEQF
-	TRBJ1-3	TRBV5-1	ASRRDLGGSGNTIY
-	TRBJ1-2	TRBV18	ASSPTDSPNYGYT
-	TRBJ2-6	TRBV28	ATYRAGANVLT
TRBD1	TRBJ2-7	TRBV9	ASSVGQGVSLEQY
-	TRBJ2-3	TRBV9	ASSVEGVGAGTTQY
-	TRBJ1-6	TRBV3-1/TRBV3-2	ASSSVGSNSPLH
-	TRBJ1-1	TRBV10-3	AISALGRSNTEAF
TRBD1	TRBJ2-7	TRBV6-5	ASSYSGTGQSYEQY
-	TRBJ1-1	TRBV4-3	ASSQEGGTEAF
-	TRBJ1-1	TRBV6-4	ASSEGGLEAF
TRBD1	TRBJ1-2	TRBV4-2	ASSQATGGFYGYT
-	TRBJ1-1	TRBV19	ASNKLNTEAF
-	TRBJ1-2	TRBV30	AFPAGLGRIGYT
-	TRBJ2-2	TRBV19	ASSDPGGNTGELF
TRBD1	TRBJ2-1	TRBV12-5	ASGWDRYNEQF
TRBD2	TRBJ2-6	TRBV5-1	ASSWTSGAGANVLT
-	TRBJ1-2	TRBV28	ASSLYSSYT
-	TRBJ1-1	TRBV9	ASSVVGTGSEAF
-	TRBJ2-7	TRBV7-8	ASSLSGYDEQY